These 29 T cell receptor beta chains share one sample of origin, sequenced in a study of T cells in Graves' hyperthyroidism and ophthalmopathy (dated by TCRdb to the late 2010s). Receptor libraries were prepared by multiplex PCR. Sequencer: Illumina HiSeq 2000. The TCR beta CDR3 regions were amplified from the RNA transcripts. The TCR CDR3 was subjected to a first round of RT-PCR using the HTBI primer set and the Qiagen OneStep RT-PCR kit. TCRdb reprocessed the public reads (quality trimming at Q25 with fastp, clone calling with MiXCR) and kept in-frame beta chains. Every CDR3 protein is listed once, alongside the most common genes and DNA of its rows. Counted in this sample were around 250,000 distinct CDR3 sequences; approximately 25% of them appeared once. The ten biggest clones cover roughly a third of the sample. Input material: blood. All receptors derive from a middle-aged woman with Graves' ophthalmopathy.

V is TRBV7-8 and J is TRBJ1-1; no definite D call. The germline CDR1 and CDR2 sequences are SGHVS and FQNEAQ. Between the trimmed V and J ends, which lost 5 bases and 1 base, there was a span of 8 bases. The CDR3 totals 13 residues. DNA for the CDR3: TGTGCCAGCAGCGCTCAAGAGAACACTGAAGCTTTCTTT. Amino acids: CASSAQENTEAFF.

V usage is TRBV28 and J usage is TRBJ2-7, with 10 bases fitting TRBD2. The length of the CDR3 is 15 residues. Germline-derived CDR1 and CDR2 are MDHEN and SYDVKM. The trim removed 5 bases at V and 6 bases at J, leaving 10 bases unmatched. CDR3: CASSTLSGRASEQYF. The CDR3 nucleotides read TGTGCCAGCAGTACCCTGAGCGGGAGGGCCTCCGAGCAGTACTTC.

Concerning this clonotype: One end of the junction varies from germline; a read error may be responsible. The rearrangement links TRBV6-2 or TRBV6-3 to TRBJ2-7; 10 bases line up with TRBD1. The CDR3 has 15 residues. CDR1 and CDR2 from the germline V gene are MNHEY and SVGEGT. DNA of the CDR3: TGTGCCAGCAGGTACTCCGGGACAGGGGTCCACGAGCAGTACTTC. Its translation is CASRYSGTGVHEQYF.

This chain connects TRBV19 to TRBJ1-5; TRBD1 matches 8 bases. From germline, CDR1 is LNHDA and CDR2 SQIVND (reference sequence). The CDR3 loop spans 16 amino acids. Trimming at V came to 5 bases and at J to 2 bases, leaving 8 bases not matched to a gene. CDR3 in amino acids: CASSLQTGVGNQPQHF. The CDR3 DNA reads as TGTGCCAGTAGTCTACAGACAGGGGTGGGCAATCAGCCCCAGCATTTT.

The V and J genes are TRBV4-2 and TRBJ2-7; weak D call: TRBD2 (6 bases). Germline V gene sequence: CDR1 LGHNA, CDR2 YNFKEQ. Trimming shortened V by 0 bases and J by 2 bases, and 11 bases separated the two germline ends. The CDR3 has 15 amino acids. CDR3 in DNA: TGTGCCAGCAGCCAAGAGTGGCGGGGCACCTACGAGCAGTACTTC. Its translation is CASSQEWRGTYEQYF.

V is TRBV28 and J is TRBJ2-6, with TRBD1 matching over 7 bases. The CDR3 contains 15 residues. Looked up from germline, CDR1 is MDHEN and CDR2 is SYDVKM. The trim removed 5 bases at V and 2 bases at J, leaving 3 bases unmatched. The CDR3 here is CASSTGEPGANVLTF. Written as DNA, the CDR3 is TGTGCCAGCAGTACAGGGGAACCTGGGGCCAACGTCCTGACTTTC.

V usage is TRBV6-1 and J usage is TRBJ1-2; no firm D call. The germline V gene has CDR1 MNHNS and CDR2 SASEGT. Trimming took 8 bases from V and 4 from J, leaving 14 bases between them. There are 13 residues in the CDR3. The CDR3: CASEVETSYGYTF. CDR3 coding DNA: TGTGCCAGCGAAGTTGAGACATCCTATGGCTACACCTTC.

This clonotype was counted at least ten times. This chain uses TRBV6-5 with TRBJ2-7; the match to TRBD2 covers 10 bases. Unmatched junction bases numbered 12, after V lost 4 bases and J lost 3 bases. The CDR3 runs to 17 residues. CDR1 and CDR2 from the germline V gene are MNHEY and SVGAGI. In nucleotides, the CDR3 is TGTGCCAGCAGTTTTCGACAGGGCACTAGCGGGGTCTACGAGCAGTACTTC. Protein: CASSFRQGTSGVYEQYF.

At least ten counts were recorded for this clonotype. The CDR3 protein is CASSLVQGLAGDTGELFF. For the CDR3, the DNA is TGCGCCAGCAGCTTGGTCCAGGGCTTAGCGGGAGACACCGGGGAGCTGTTTTTT. This rearrangement joins TRBV5-1 to TRBJ2-2; TRBD2 matches 9 bases. CDR1 and CDR2 (germline): SGHRS, YFSETQ. With 0 bases clipped from V and 3 bases from J, the junction kept 9 bases outside the gene matches. The CDR3 has 18 residues.

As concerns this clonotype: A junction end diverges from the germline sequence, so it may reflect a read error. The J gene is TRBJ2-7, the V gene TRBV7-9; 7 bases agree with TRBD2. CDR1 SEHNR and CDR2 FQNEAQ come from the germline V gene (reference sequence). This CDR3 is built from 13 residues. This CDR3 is CTSSPWGGYEQYF. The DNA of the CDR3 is TGCACCAGCAGCCCCTGGGGGGGCTACGAGCAGTACTTC.

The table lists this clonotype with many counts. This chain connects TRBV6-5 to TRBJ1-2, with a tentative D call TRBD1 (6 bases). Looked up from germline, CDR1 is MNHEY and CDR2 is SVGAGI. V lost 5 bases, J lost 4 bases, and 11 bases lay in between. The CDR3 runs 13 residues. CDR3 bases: TGTGCCAGCAGTCCCGGACAGTCCTATGGCTACACCTTC. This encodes CASSPGQSYGYTF.

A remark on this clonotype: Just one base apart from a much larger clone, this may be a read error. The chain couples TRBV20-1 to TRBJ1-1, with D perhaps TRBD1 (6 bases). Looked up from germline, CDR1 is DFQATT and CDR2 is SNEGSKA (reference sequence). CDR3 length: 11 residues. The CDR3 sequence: CNAIWGPEAFF. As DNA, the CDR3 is TGCAATGCCATATGGGGGCCTGAAGCTTTCTTT.

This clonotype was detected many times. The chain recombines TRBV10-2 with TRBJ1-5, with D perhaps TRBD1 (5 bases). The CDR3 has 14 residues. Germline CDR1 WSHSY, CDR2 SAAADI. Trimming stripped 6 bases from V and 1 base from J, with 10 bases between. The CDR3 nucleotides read TGCGCCAGCAGCCCAGGGAGGAGCAATCAGCCCCAGCATTTT. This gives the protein CASSPGRSNQPQHF.

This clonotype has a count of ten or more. This CDR3 reads CASTSFGAYEQYF. DNA of the CDR3: TGTGCCAGCACCTCCTTTGGGGCCTACGAGCAGTACTTC. The genes are TRBV28 and TRBJ2-7; D remains ambiguous. Germline CDR1 and CDR2: MDHEN and SYDVKM. Trimming shortened V by 7 bases and J by 2 bases, and 12 bases separated the two germline ends. The CDR3 length is 13 residues.

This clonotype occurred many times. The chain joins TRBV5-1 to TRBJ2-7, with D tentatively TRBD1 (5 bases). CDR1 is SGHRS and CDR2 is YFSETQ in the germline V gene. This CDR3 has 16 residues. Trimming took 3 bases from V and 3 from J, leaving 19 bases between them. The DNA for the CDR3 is TGCGCCAGCAGCTACCCTGTGGGGCAGCCCAGCTACGAGCAGTACTTC. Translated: CASSYPVGQPSYEQYF.

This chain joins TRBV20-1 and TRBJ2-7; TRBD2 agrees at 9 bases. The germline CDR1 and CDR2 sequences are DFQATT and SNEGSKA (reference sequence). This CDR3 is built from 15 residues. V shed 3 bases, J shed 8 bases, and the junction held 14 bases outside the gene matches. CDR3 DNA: TGCAGTGCTAGCAAAGGGGGACTAGCCGGTCCTCAGCAGTACTTC. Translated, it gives CSASKGGLAGPQQYF.

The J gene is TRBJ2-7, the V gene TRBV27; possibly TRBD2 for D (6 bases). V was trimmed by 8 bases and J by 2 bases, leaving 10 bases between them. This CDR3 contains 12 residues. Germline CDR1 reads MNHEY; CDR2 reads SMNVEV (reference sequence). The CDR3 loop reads CASCGNTYEQYF. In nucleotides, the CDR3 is TGTGCCAGCTGCGGGAACACCTACGAGCAGTACTTC.

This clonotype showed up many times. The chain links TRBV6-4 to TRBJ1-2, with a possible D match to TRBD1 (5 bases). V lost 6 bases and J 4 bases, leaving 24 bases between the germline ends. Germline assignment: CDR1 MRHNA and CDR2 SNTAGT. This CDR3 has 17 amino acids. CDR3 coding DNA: TGTGCCAGCAGCCAGGGACTGGGACTCCGAGGTCCCTATGGCTACACCTTC. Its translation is CASSQGLGLRGPYGYTF.

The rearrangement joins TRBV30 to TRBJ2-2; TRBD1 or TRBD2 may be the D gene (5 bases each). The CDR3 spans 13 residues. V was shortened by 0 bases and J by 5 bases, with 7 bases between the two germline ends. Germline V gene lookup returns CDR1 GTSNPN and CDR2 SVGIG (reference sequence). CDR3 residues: CAWSVWGTGELFF. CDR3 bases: TGTGCCTGGAGTGTATGGGGGACCGGGGAGCTGTTTTTT.

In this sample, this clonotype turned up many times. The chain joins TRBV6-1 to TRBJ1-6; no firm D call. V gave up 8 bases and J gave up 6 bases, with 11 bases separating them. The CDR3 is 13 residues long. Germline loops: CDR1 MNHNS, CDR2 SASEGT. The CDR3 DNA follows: TGTGCCAGCGGCGGAGATACTAATTCACCCCTCCACTTT. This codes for CASGGDTNSPLHF.

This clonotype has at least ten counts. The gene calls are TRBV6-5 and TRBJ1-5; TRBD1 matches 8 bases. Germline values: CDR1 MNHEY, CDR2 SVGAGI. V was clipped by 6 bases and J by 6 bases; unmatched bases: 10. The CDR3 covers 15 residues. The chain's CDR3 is CASSSRTGIFQPQHF. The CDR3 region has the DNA TGTGCCAGCAGCTCTCGGACAGGGATATTTCAGCCCCAGCATTTT.

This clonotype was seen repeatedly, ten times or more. In DNA, the CDR3 is TGCAGTGCTTCAGCGGGTGGCAATCAGCCCCAGCATTTT. This sequence encodes CSASAGGNQPQHF. The rearrangement uses TRBV20-1 and TRBJ1-5, with D unresolved. CDR1 DFQATT and CDR2 SNEGSKA come from the germline V gene (reference sequence). With 5 bases removed from V and 2 bases from J, the gap between germline ends came to 10 bases. The CDR3 sequence is 13 residues long.

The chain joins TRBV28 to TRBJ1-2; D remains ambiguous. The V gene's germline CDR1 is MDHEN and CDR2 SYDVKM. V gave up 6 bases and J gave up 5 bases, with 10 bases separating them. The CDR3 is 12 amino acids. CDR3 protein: CASSPSWYGYTF. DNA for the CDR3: TGTGCCAGCAGCCCTTCCTGGTATGGCTACACCTTC.

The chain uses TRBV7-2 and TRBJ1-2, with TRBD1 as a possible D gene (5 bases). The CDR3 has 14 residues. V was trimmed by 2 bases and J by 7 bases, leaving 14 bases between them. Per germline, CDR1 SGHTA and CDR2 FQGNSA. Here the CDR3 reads CASSLRRAVSGYTF. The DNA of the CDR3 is TGTGCCAGCAGCTTACGCAGGGCAGTCAGTGGCTACACCTTC.

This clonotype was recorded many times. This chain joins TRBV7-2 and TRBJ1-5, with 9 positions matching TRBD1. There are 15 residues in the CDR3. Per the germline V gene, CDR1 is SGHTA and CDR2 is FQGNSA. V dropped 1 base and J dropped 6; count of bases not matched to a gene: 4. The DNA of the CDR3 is TGTGCCAGCAGCTTAGTTACAGGGGGCTTTCAGCCCCAGCATTTT. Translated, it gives CASSLVTGGFQPQHF.

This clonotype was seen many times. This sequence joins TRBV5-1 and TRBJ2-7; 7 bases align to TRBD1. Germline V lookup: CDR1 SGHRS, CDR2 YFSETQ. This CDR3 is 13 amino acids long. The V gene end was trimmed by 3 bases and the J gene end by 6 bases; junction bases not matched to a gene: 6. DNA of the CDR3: TGCGCCAGCAGCTGGGACAGTTTAGGCGAGCAGTACTTC. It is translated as CASSWDSLGEQYF.

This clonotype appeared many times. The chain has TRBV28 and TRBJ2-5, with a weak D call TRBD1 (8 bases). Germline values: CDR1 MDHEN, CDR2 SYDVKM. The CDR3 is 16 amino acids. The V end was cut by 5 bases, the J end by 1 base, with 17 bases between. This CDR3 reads CASSATGGDPQETQYF. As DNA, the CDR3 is TGTGCCAGCAGTGCCACAGGGGGGGACCCCCAAGAGACCCAGTACTTC.

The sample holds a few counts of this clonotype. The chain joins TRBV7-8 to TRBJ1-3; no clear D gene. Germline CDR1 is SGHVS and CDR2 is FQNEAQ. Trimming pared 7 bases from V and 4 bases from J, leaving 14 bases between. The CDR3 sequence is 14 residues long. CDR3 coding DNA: TGTGCCAGCAACAACCTGCAGGTGGGAAACACCATATATTTT. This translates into CASNNLQVGNTIYF.

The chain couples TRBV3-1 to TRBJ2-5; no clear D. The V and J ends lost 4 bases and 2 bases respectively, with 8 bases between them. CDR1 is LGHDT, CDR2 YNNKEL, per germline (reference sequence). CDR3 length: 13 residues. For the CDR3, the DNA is TGTGCCAGCAGCCCACCCAGGCAAGAGACCCAGTACTTC. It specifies CASSPPRQETQYF.